This TCR beta chain came from a study of T-cell memory formation after mild COVID-19. For the study at large: Largely, TCR clusters stayed within a single donor. Whole-study findings and limits: Clones that got smaller from day 15 to 85 had even CD4/CD8, while clones growing later tipped toward CD4+.

Worth noting for this clonotype: Antigen unknown.

TCRdb ran MiXCR on the 5' RACE reads and lists one entry per CDR3 protein. This table has about 140,000 distinct CDR3 sequences, under 7% appearing once. Germline CDR1 is LGHDT and CDR2 is YNNKEL (reference sequence). The CDR3 runs 14 residues. Trimming took 3 bases from V and 7 from J; bases not matched to a gene: 5. The chain is built from TRBV3-1 and TRBJ2-4, with 8 nucleotides matching TRBD1. The receptor comes from an adult woman who had mild COVID-19 (a few samples of this study predate the infection). Cell type and time point are not known. The sequencing sample was made of PBMCs or a T cell subset sorted from them (not recorded which). The CDR3 bases are TGTGCCAGCAGCCACCGACAGGGGTACAACATTCAGTACTTC. It is translated as CASSHRQGYNIQYF.